This T cell receptor (beta chain) was observed in a study of cytomegalovirus exposure and HLA in healthy donors. This PCR relied on a set of 60 Vbeta primers and 13 Jbeta primers. Original processing methods: Later reanalysis found 60 million to 90 million unique TCR beta chains, roughly 9.9 million of them shared. TCRdb keeps only in-frame clones here, not all; method: immunoSEQ multiplex PCR. V and J calls and clone size are as listed in that table; D and trimming were resolved from the DNA. The sample has approximately 120,000 clones, about 80% seen once. The V gene lost 4 bases and the J gene lost 0 bases, with 13 bases spanning the gap. CDR1 is SNHLY, CDR2 FYNNEI, per germline. The length of the CDR3 is 16 residues. General study findings and limits: By HLA locus, TCR association rates varied in a later analysis, with DRB1 showing the most and HLA-C the fewest. Analysis performed later showed TCR beta chains linked to HLA being more clonally expanded than equally common others. TCR beta V- and J-gene trimming, according to a later analysis, was linked to a missense DCLRE1C variant.

Comments on this clone: Its antigen is unknown.

The receptor's source is a human donor in good health. The chain combines TRBV2 with TRBJ1-3; possibly TRBD1 for D (6 bases). What was sequenced was PBMCs. This chain's CDR3 is CASSAPQGNSGNTIYF. The CDR3 DNA reads TGTGCCAGCAGTGCACCACAGGGCAACTCTGGAAACACCATATATTTT.